These 10 T cell receptor beta chains were all obtained from the same sample, sequenced in a study of blood T cells in healthy people across ages. Alongside a J-beta primer mix, a sample-barcoded 5' primer served in a second PCR lasting about 7 to 11 cycles. TCRdb processed the 5' RACE reads anew with MiXCR; each CDR3 protein has one entry. The table lists 1,500,000 or so distinct CDR3 sequences, about 45% of them singletons, with 4% in the top ten. The specimen was blood. Every receptor here comes from a woman aged 18-29 years in good health.

The chain has TRBV3-1 and TRBJ2-3; 12 nucleotides line up with TRBD2. Losses at the gene ends were 4 bases for V and 5 bases for J; bases not matched to a gene: 7. This CDR3 comprises 16 residues. Germline CDR1 LGHDT, CDR2 YNNKEL (reference sequence). The CDR3 spells CASSRPSGGAEDTQYF. CDR3 in DNA: TGTGCCAGCAGCCGACCTAGCGGGGGGGCCGAAGATACGCAGTATTTT.

This clonotype has more than one count but fewer than ten. J is TRBJ2-1 and V is TRBV27, with TRBD2 matching over 8 bases. Germline V gives CDR1 MNHEY, CDR2 SMNVEV (reference sequence). The CDR3 runs 15 residues. The V and J ends lost 4 bases and 8 bases, in that order; junction bases with no gene match: 10. CDR3 residues: CASSSLAEPGDEQFF. The DNA of the CDR3 is TGTGCCAGCAGTTCACTAGCGGAGCCCGGAGATGAGCAGTTCTTC.

The chain carries TRBV5-5 and TRBJ2-4; D possibly corresponds to TRBD2 (6 bases). Trimming left V 0 bases short and J 0 bases short, with 10 bases between. CDR3 size: 16 residues. Germline-derived CDR1 and CDR2 are SGHKS and YYEKEE (reference sequence). The CDR3 DNA reads TGTGCCAGCAGCTTGGGTTGGGGGGTAGCCAAAAACATTCAGTACTTC. This codes for CASSLGWGVAKNIQYF.

As to this clonotype: A much larger clone differs from this one at a single base, so this may be a read error. The chain recombines TRBV13 with TRBJ2-3; no clear D gene. The germline CDR1 and CDR2 sequences are PRHDT and FYEKMQ (reference sequence). The CDR3 is made up of 16 amino acids. Trimming took 2 bases from V and 0 from J, leaving 12 bases between them. The CDR3 sequence: CASSLKVDTSTDTQYF. The DNA of the CDR3 is TGTGCCAGCAGCTTAAAGGTAGACACAAGCACAGATACGCAGTATTTT.

The chain links TRBV4-3 to TRBJ2-7; D possibly corresponds to TRBD1 (6 bases). Germline V gives CDR1 LGHNA, CDR2 YSLEER. Trimming shortened V by 1 base and J by 7 bases, and 23 bases separated the two germline ends. The CDR3 covers 17 residues. The CDR3 loop reads CASSQVLAGDNHNEQYF. CDR3 bases: TGCGCCAGCAGCCAAGTACTCGCAGGGGATAACCACAATGAGCAGTACTTC.

This clonotype came up a few times. The chain joins TRBV5-6 to TRBJ2-1; tentatively, D is TRBD1 or TRBD2 (5 bases each). CDR1 and CDR2 (germline): SGHDT, YYEEEE. Between the trimmed V and J ends, which lost 1 base and 4 bases, there was a span of 12 bases. The CDR3 loop spans 15 amino acids. The CDR3 reads CASSLLGDQYNEQFF. The CDR3 DNA reads as TGTGCCAGCAGCTTGTTGGGGGACCAATACAATGAGCAGTTCTTC.

This chain links TRBV7-9 with TRBJ2-1; 9 nucleotides agree with TRBD1. CDR1 and CDR2 (germline): SEHNR, FQNEAQ (reference sequence). V shed 6 bases, J shed 9 bases, and the junction held 15 bases outside the gene matches. The CDR3 is made up of 16 amino acids. The CDR3 region has the DNA TGTGCCAGCAGTTCCGGGACAGGGCGGATTTTTGGTGAGCAGTTCTTC. Encoded protein: CASSSGTGRIFGEQFF. Together with reference TRBV7-9 and TRBJ2-1, the CDR3 gives the full variable domain: DTGVSQNPRHKITKRGQNVTFRCDPISEHNRLYWYRQTLGQGPEFLTYFQNEAQLEKSRLLSDRFSAERPKGSFSTLEIQRTEQGDSAMYLCASSSGTGRIFGEQFFGPGTRLTVL.

The V and J genes are TRBV29-1 and TRBJ1-1, with D tentatively TRBD1 (6 bases). V was pared by 4 bases and J by 3 bases, with 12 bases between. The germline gives CDR1 SQVTM, CDR2 ANQGSEA. The CDR3 totals 13 residues. CDR3 sequence reads: CSVGTGLDTEAFF. Here the CDR3 DNA reads TGCAGCGTTGGTACAGGGTTGGACACTGAAGCTTTCTTT.

The chain has TRBV10-2 and TRBJ2-7; D call uncertain. Deletions cut 4 bases from V and 0 bases from J, with 7 bases between. This CDR3 is 13 amino acids long. Germline loops: CDR1 WSHSY, CDR2 SAAADI. DNA for the CDR3: TGCGCCAGCAGTGGCGTCGGCTCCTACGAGCAGTACTTC. Translated: CASSGVGSYEQYF.

This clonotype was recorded a few times. The CDR3 nucleotides are TGTGCCAGCAGCTTAGTCCGGGAGAACTATGAGCAGTTCTTC. As protein: CASSLVRENYEQFF. The chain combines TRBV11-2 with TRBJ2-1, with D possibly matching TRBD2 (6 bases). The CDR3 loop spans 14 amino acids. The V end was cut by 1 base, the J end by 8 bases, with 12 bases between. Germline assignment: CDR1 SGHAT and CDR2 FQNNGV.